The T cell receptor beta chain under discussion was sequenced for a study of immune evolution from preneoplasia to lung adenocarcinoma. A remark on this clone: The antigen remains unidentified.

Here immunoSEQ multiplex PCR was the method, and the copy in TCRdb shows in-frame clones only, minus some. The sample lists 10,000 to 14,000 clones, around 86% occurring once. CDR1 is SGHDN, CDR2 FVKESK, per germline. The V segment lost 1 base and the J segment 4 bases; nucleotides outside the gene matches: 2. CDR3 size: 15 residues. Patients had resection in Japan or China between the mid-2010s and the late 2010s. Each case's diagnosis was confirmed by two pathologists on H&E. The study, taken as a whole, reports: Top clone share appeared to fall from AAH through AIS, MIA, adenocarcinoma.

This chain uses TRBV14 with TRBJ2-5; 11 nucleotides match TRBD2. The sequence came from a person aged 65 to 85 with invasive lung adenocarcinoma. Specimen: FFPE invasive lung adenocarcinoma tissue. This CDR3 reads CASSQGLAGSETQYF. CDR3 DNA: TGTGCCAGCAGCCAAGGACTAGCGGGGTCAGAGACCCAGTACTTC.